This T cell receptor (beta chain) appears in the sequencing data of a study of PD-1 blockade in classical Hodgkin lymphoma. About the research overall: With a 2-week interval, patients received intravenous nivolumab at 3 mg/kg. General observations from the study: Newly diagnosed patients had baseline TCR diversity that was reportedly lower than that of healthy donors. Sources of repertoire differences remain undefined, possibly disease activity or prior therapy.

This CDR3 comprises 17 residues. Germline CDR1 reads SQVTM; CDR2 reads ANQGSEA. V gave up 1 base and J gave up 4 bases, with 22 bases separating them. Each patient's relapse followed autologous stem cell transplantation, and brentuximab vedotin exposure varied. TCRdb's copy holds only in-frame clones and misses some; the assay was immunoSEQ multiplex PCR. The profile shows about 110,000 clones, nearly 90% of them singletons. As regards this clone: The antigen remains unidentified.

This specimen was peripheral blood mononuclear cells (PBMCs), taken before the second cycle of nivolumab. This TCR derives from a human donor with classical Hodgkin lymphoma. V and J are TRBV29-1 and TRBJ1-1; no firm D call. The CDR3: CSVEGSRPLSLGTEAFF. The DNA for the CDR3 is TGCAGCGTTGAAGGGTCGAGGCCTCTCTCTCTGGGCACTGAAGCTTTCTTT.